This T cell receptor (beta chain) was recovered during a study of identical twins. This clonotype was found a few times. Its antigen is as yet unknown. Broader study findings: Zero-insertion analyses were open to partial confounding by invariant MAIT and iNKT cells.

The V and J ends lost 2 bases and 0 bases respectively, with 15 bases between them. Germline V gene lookup returns CDR1 MDHEN and CDR2 SYDVKM. The CDR3 is 17 residues long. Healthy Caucasian donors formed the entire cohort. A universal primer site was created by template switching, with the cDNA bearing unique molecular identifiers. TCRdb recomputed calls from the 5' RACE reads with MiXCR, one row per CDR3 protein. The table records about 240,000 distinct CDR3 sequences, roughly 13% of them present only once. These data also formed part of another study, on yellow fever vaccine responses in identical twins. That source notes: Twin vaccine T cell responses reportedly seemed partly convergent, partly personalized.

Sequences were obtained from memory (CD45RO+) T cells sorted from blood. This TCR was sampled from a woman aged 18-30 years in good health. V and J are TRBV28 and TRBJ2-3; a weak D match, TRBD2 (5 bases). In DNA, the CDR3 is TGTGCCAGCAGTTTAGTGTCGGGGTTGGGAAGCACAGATACGCAGTATTTT. Translated, it gives CASSLVSGLGSTDTQYF.